A selection of T cell receptor beta chains follows, all from one sample in a study of cytomegalovirus exposure and HLA in healthy donors. Sequencing was performed with immunoSEQ multiplex PCR; in TCRdb, only in-frame clones are kept and a portion is missing. The table includes approximately 76,000 clones, roughly 73% detected once. Sequencing used PBMCs. These receptors were obtained from a middle-aged woman in good health and CMV-seropositive. CDR3s include the opening cysteine and the closing phenylalanine or tryptophan. D genes are given only for firm matches. Size is stated for part of the rows, as once, few or many counts, or as a class when the clone is expanded.

v_call	clone_size	j_call	d_call	cdr3_nt	cdr3_aa
TRBV5-1	.	TRBJ2-3	TRBD2	TGCGCCAGCTGCGTCGGGACTACCACAGATACGCAGTATTTT	CASCVGTTTDTQYF
TRBV19	.	TRBJ2-7	TRBD1	TGTGCCAGTAGTAGCCCGAGCCCGACAGGGCACGAGCAGTACTTC	CASSSPSPTGHEQYF
TRBV28	few	TRBJ2-7	.	TGTGCCAGCAGTCCTGGGAACAGGCCCTACGAGCAGTACTTC	CASSPGNRPYEQYF
TRBV2	.	TRBJ2-7	.	TGTGCCAGCAGCACTCAGGGGAAGCCCTCCTACGAGCAGTACTTC	CASSTQGKPSYEQYF
TRBV4-1	once	TRBJ2-7	.	TGCGCCAGCAGCCAAGGTAACGAGCAGTACTTC	CASSQGNEQYF
TRBV4-3	many	TRBJ2-1	.	TGCGCCAGCAGCCAGGGGAGAACAGGGTACAATGAGCAGTTCTTC	CASSQGRTGYNEQFF
TRBV9	.	TRBJ2-7	.	TGTGCCAGCAGCGCCCGGACAGTCCCCTACGAGCAGTACTTC	CASSARTVPYEQYF
TRBV2	few	TRBJ1-1	.	TGTGCCAGCAGTGAAATAACTGAAGCTTTCTTT	CASSEITEAFF
TRBV5-6	few	TRBJ2-2	.	TGTGCCAGCAGCTTAACAACCGGGGAGCTGTTTTTT	CASSLTTGELFF
TRBV15	.	TRBJ2-7	TRBD1	TGTGCCACCAGCACCTTGGGACAGGGGGTCAAGTACTTC	CATSTLGQGVKYF
TRBV10-3	.	TRBJ1-2	TRBD1	TGTGCCATCAACGGGGACAGACCCTATGGCTACACCTTC	CAINGDRPYGYTF
TRBV5-1	once	TRBJ2-7	TRBD2	TGCGCCAGCAGCTTGGAGGCGGGAGCCTACGAGCAGTACTTC	CASSLEAGAYEQYF
TRBV6-5	.	TRBJ2-1	TRBD2	TGTGCCAGCAGTTACGAGGCGGGAGTTTTTGGGAATGAGCAGTTCTTC	CASSYEAGVFGNEQFF
TRBV2	.	TRBJ1-1	.	TGTGCCAGCAGTGGCGGTCGGTTCACTGAAGCTTTCTTT	CASSGGRFTEAFF
TRBV19	.	TRBJ1-5	TRBD1	TGTGCCAGTAGTACAGGGGGCTGGAATCAGCCCCAGCATTTT	CASSTGGWNQPQHF
TRBV27	.	TRBJ1-1	TRBD1	TGTGCCAGCAGCCGGGACAGGGTACGAGGAGGGACTGAAGCTTTCTTT	CASSRDRVRGGTEAFF
TRBV29-1	.	TRBJ1-2	TRBD1	TGCAGCGTTGCCGGACAGGATGGCTACACCTTC	CSVAGQDGYTF
TRBV7-9	.	TRBJ2-4	.	TGTGCCAGCAGCTTAACAGGGGCGGGGGCCAAAAACATTCAGTACTTC	CASSLTGAGAKNIQYF
TRBV4-2	.	TRBJ2-1	TRBD2	TGTGCCAGCAGCCAAGTAACTAGCGGCTACAATGAGCAGTTCTTC	CASSQVTSGYNEQFF
TRBV5-5	.	TRBJ2-5	.	TGTGCCAGCAGCTTGTGGGCAGGGCAAGAGACCCAGTACTTC	CASSLWAGQETQYF
TRBV7-8	.	TRBJ2-5	TRBD2	TGTGCCAGCGCCCAACACTCTGCGGGACTAGCGGGAATGGGAGAGACCCAGTACTTC	CASAQHSAGLAGMGETQYF
TRBV7-2	.	TRBJ2-5	TRBD2	TGTGCCAGCAGCCGACCGGGGGGGGAAGAGACCCAGTACTTC	CASSRPGGEETQYF
TRBV15	.	TRBJ2-7	.	TGTGCCACCAGCAGAGATGGAGTGTACGAGCAGTACTTC	CATSRDGVYEQYF
TRBV5-1	once	TRBJ1-1	.	TGCGCCAGCAGCTCCAGGATGAACACTGAAGCTTTCTTT	CASSSRMNTEAFF
TRBV6-1	.	TRBJ1-2	.	TGTGCCAGCAGTGAAATCGGGGGATTTGGCTACACCTTC	CASSEIGGFGYTF
TRBV13	.	TRBJ2-2	.	TGTGCCAGCAGCCGAGGGGGGAACACCGGGGAGCTGTTTTTT	CASSRGGNTGELFF
TRBV29-1	.	TRBJ2-7	.	TGCAGCGCTGAACGCTCCCCGGGGGACGAGCAGTACTTC	CSAERSPGDEQYF
TRBV6-5	.	TRBJ1-1	.	TGTGCCAGCAGTTACGACACTCGGAACACTGAAGCTTTCTTT	CASSYDTRNTEAFF
TRBV19	.	TRBJ2-1	.	TGTGCCAGTAGTATAGGAGGAGGGCTTAATGAGCAGTTCTTC	CASSIGGGLNEQFF
TRBV7-2	.	TRBJ1-4	.	TGTGCCAGCAGCTTACTAACGAGGGCTAATGAAAAACTGTTTTTT	CASSLLTRANEKLFF
TRBV6-1	few	TRBJ2-7	.	TGTGCCAGCAGTGACGGGGGCTCCTACGAGCAGTACTTC	CASSDGGSYEQYF
TRBV27	few	TRBJ1-2	.	TGTGCCAGCAGTTTCGGACAGTTTTGGGGCTACACCTTC	CASSFGQFWGYTF
TRBV7-9	.	TRBJ1-2	TRBD1	TGTGCCAGCAGCTTAGCGGGGGACAGGTTGAACTATGGCTACACCTTC	CASSLAGDRLNYGYTF
TRBV18	.	TRBJ1-2	TRBD1	TGTGCCAGCTCACCAGGGACAGACCTAGGGGGCTACACCTTC	CASSPGTDLGGYTF
TRBV30	.	TRBJ2-7	TRBD2	TGTGCCTGGATACGGCGGGGGGGCTACGAGCAGTACTTC	CAWIRRGGYEQYF
TRBV4-1	.	TRBJ2-1	TRBD2	TGCGCCAGCAGCCAAGTACTTCGGACTAGCGTGGGTGAGCAGTTCTTC	CASSQVLRTSVGEQFF
TRBV28	.	TRBJ1-1	.	TGTGCCAGCAGTGAGCGGACAGTGGTTCGAACTGAAGCTTTCTTT	CASSERTVVRTEAFF
TRBV5-1	.	TRBJ1-6	.	TGCGCCAGCAGCTCGGATGACGGCGGAGAACTCCACTTT	CASSSDDGGELHF
TRBV5-1	.	TRBJ2-1	TRBD2	TGCGCCAGCAGAGGCGGGGGGAATGAGCAGTTCTTC	CASRGGGNEQFF
TRBV10-3	once	TRBJ2-2	TRBD1	TGTGCCATCAGGAGGGGGACAGGGGACACCGGGGAGCTGTTTTTT	CAIRRGTGDTGELFF
TRBV6-5	.	TRBJ2-7	TRBD2	TGTGCCAGCAGTTACACGGGAGGGAACGAGCAGTACTTC	CASSYTGGNEQYF
TRBV30	few	TRBJ1-1	TRBD1	TGTGCCTGGATTCCCGGGACAGGGGGCTACACTGAAGCTTTCTTT	CAWIPGTGGYTEAFF